These 10 T cell receptor beta chains share one sample of origin, sequenced in a study of beta chain features in type 1 diabetes. Expressed TCRB transcripts were sequenced because the isolated RNA had all been reverse transcribed beforehand. The assay was immunoSEQ multiplex PCR, and TCRdb's table has in-frame clones only and misses some. The sample carries roughly 240,000 clones, 68% recorded once. The specimen sequenced was naive CD4+ T cells from blood. The source of these receptors is a man aged 30 to 39 in good health.

This clone has a handful of counts. The rearrangement joins TRBV9 to TRBJ2-1; maybe TRBD2 (5 bases). Trimming removed 3 bases at V and 8 bases at J, with 12 bases between. Looked up from germline, CDR1 is SGDLS and CDR2 is YYNGEE. The CDR3 contains 13 residues. The CDR3 here is CASSGRPSYEQFF. The CDR3, as DNA: TGTGCCAGCAGCGGGAGGCCCAGTTATGAGCAGTTCTTC.

The V gene is TRBV30, the J gene TRBJ2-5, with D hard to call. The length of the CDR3 is 11 residues. The V gene's germline CDR1 is GTSNPN and CDR2 SVGIG (reference sequence). The CDR3 loop is CATGVGETQYF. CDR3 DNA: TGTGCGACCGGAGTTGGGGAGACCCAGTACTTC.

In this sample, this clone turned up once. The chain uses TRBV5-1 and TRBJ2-3, with 10 bases lining up with TRBD2. J was trimmed by 2 bases and V by 5 bases; bases with no gene match: 8. Per the germline V gene, CDR1 is SGHRS and CDR2 is YFSETQ. This CDR3 has 16 amino acids. DNA for the CDR3: TGCGCCAGCAGTTTCGGACTAGCGGTCGACACAGATACGCAGTATTTT. Its translation is CASSFGLAVDTDTQYF.

The chain links TRBV15 to TRBJ2-4; TRBD1 matches at 8 bases. CDR1 and CDR2 from the germline V gene are LNHNV and YYDKDF (reference sequence). The CDR3 spans 17 residues. J was trimmed by 8 bases and V by 0 bases; bases with no gene match: 12. CDR3 nucleotide sequence: TGTGCCACCAGCAGAGATCGGGGACAGGTCCTCGGGGACATTCAGTACTTC. Translated, it gives CATSRDRGQVLGDIQYF.

This chain's CDR3 is CASSVAGGGYGYTF. The DNA for the CDR3 is TGTGCCAGCAGCGTAGCTGGAGGGGGCTATGGCTACACCTTC. The J gene is TRBJ1-2, the V gene TRBV9, with D possibly TRBD1 on 6 matching bases. Germline V CDR1 and CDR2: SGDLS, YYNGEE. Trimming stripped 0 bases from V and 4 bases from J, with 10 bases between. CDR3 length: 14 residues.

This chain uses TRBV7-8 with TRBJ2-3; no clear D. This CDR3 has 13 amino acids. Trimming stripped 2 bases from V and 5 bases from J, with 8 bases between. The germline V gene has CDR1 SGHVS and CDR2 FQNEAQ. CDR3 coding DNA: TGTGCCAGCAGCTTATGGGGAATAGATACGCAGTATTTT. It specifies CASSLWGIDTQYF.

V gene TRBV19 combines with J gene TRBJ2-5, with TRBD1 matching over 7 bases. The junction had 6 bases not matched to a gene; V was cut back by 5 bases and J by 3 bases. Germline CDR1 LNHDA, CDR2 SQIVND (reference sequence). The CDR3 contains 14 residues. CDR3 in amino acids: CASSQRQGEETQYF. In nucleotides, the CDR3 is TGTGCCAGTAGTCAACGACAGGGCGAAGAGACCCAGTACTTC.

The chain employs TRBV5-1 and TRBJ2-1; TRBD1 aligns across 9 bases. Germline V gene data show CDR1 as SGHRS and CDR2 as YFSETQ. The CDR3 runs to 16 residues. Trimming removed 5 bases from V and 0 bases from J; junction bases left unmatched: 6. The DNA of the CDR3 is TGCGCCAGCAGTCTTGACAGGGGGAGCTCCTACAATGAGCAGTTCTTC. This sequence encodes CASSLDRGSSYNEQFF.

This clone was observed a handful of times. The genes are TRBV30 and TRBJ2-1, with D perhaps TRBD1 (5 bases). The CDR3 spans 11 residues. Germline CDR1 is GTSNPN and CDR2 is SVGIG (reference sequence). Trimming took off 3 bases at V and 9 bases at J, with 9 bases between the two ends. Here the CDR3 reads CAWSGGAEQFF. CDR3 nucleotides: TGTGCCTGGAGCGGTGGGGCTGAGCAGTTCTTC.

CDR3 coding DNA: TGTGCCAGTGGGAACTCTGGGGCCAACGTCCTGACTTTC. Translation gives CASGNSGANVLTF. This chain links TRBV25-1 with TRBJ2-6, with D uncertain. Germline CDR1 and CDR2: MGHDK and SYGVNS. The V and J ends lost 9 bases and 0 bases respectively, with 6 bases between them. CDR3 length equals 13 residues.